This T cell receptor beta chain derives from a study of CD8 T cells in ankylosing spondylitis. Findings and caveats of the study: Clones linked to disease, bearing a CD8+ phenotype, were relatively rare in peripheral blood. Within ankylosing spondylitis blood, a TCR beta motif made up of under 10 highly homologous variants appeared to be characteristic. Prior literature has documented some motif variants in synovial fluid and blood from reactive arthritis.

Using quantitative 5'-RACE with molecular barcodes, the authors made TCR beta libraries. Each CDR3 protein gets one entry after TCRdb re-called the 5' RACE reads with MiXCR. The table records around 210,000 distinct CDR3 sequences, 7.5% to 9.5% of them present only once. In this sample, this clonotype turned up many times. The antigen remains unidentified. Sequencing was carried out using blood, either unsorted or a sorted T cell fraction (not recorded which). The receptor was derived from a female donor with ankylosing spondylitis or in good health (not recorded which).

CDR3 amino acids: CASTATGNYGYTF. The CDR3 DNA reads TGTGCCAGTACTGCTACAGGGAACTATGGCTACACCTTC. The V call is TRBV6-2 or TRBV6-3, the J call TRBJ1-2; a possible D gene is TRBD1 (6 bases). The CDR3 covers 13 residues. CDR1 and CDR2 from the germline V gene are MNHEY and SVGEGT. V lost 9 bases and J lost 2, with 13 bases in between.